Sequencing of this T cell receptor (beta chain) was carried out in a study of lymphopenia after photon versus proton radiotherapy. Study-wide points: Photon-treated patients lost naive T cells and TCR diversity; proton-treated stayed stable.

TCRdb keeps only in-frame clones here, not all; method: immunoSEQ multiplex PCR. Of about 30,000 clones detected, around nine tenths appear once; the ten largest clones hold 47%. As for this clone: Its antigen is currently unknown.

The CDR3 spans 13 residues. V was cut by 7 bases and J by 0 bases, with 9 bases left in between. Germline lookup yields CDR1 SQVTM and CDR2 ANQGSEA. The source material was peripheral blood, sampled from a patient treated with proton-based radiotherapy. The clonotype comes from an older woman with cholangiocarcinoma. Some clones in this sample may be carry-over from other donors' samples. The rearrangement uses TRBV29-1 and TRBJ2-2; perhaps TRBD1 as D (6 bases). The CDR3 loop reads CSGRTANTGELFF. CDR3 sequence (DNA): TGCAGCGGTAGGACAGCGAACACCGGGGAGCTGTTTTTT.